A single sample gave rise to the 30 T cell receptor beta chains below, sequenced in a study of blood T cells in healthy people across ages. The authors ran a second PCR of about 7 to 11 cycles using a sample-barcoded 5' primer and a J-beta primer mix. TCRdb analysed the 5' RACE reads with MiXCR anew, one entry per CDR3 protein. In the table there are roughly 800,000 distinct CDR3 sequences, roughly 60% of which are singletons. Material: blood. Every receptor here comes from a man aged 30-40 years in good health.

A single count supports this clonotype. CDR3 loop: CASSQDRPLEQYF. CDR3 DNA sequence: TGTGCCAGCAGCCAAGACCGACCTCTAGAGCAGTACTTC. The V and J genes are TRBV3-1 and TRBJ2-4, with no clear D. Germline V gene lookup returns CDR1 LGHDT and CDR2 YNNKEL (reference sequence). Trimming cost V 0 bases and J 13 bases, with 13 bases left between them. This CDR3 region has 13 residues.

This rearrangement joins TRBV6-6 to TRBJ1-2; the D is unclear. This CDR3 contains 13 residues. CDR1 is MNHNY and CDR2 is SVGAGI in the germline V gene (reference sequence). Trimming took off 4 bases at V and 4 bases at J, with 10 bases between the two ends. Written as DNA, the CDR3 is TGTGCCAGCAGTTCAGGCCGGGGCTATGGCTACACCTTC. Translating it yields CASSSGRGYGYTF.

This sequence joins TRBV20-1 and TRBJ2-5; 8 bases line up with TRBD2. The germline V gene has CDR1 DFQATT and CDR2 SNEGSKA (reference sequence). Unmatched junction bases numbered 12, after V lost 4 bases and J lost 5 bases. The CDR3 spans 15 residues. The CDR3, as DNA: TGCAGTGCTACCGGGAGGGGGAAGAAGAGCGAGACCCAGTACTTC. Its protein is CSATGRGKKSETQYF.

The gene calls are TRBV20-1 and TRBJ2-1, with 10 bases fitting TRBD2. Germline-derived CDR1 and CDR2 are DFQATT and SNEGSKA (reference sequence). The CDR3 loop spans 15 amino acids. The V gene end was trimmed by 5 bases and the J gene end by 7 bases; junction bases not matched to a gene: 11. The CDR3 nucleotides are TGCAGTGCTCCTAGGAGCGGGGGGGCCGGGAATGAGCAGTTCTTC. This translates into CSAPRSGGAGNEQFF.

This clonotype was seen only a few times. V is TRBV28 and J is TRBJ1-2; possible D gene TRBD1, 5 bases. CDR1 is MDHEN, CDR2 SYDVKM, per germline. This CDR3 region has 15 residues. Between the trimmed V and J ends, which lost 2 bases and 4 bases, there was a span of 14 bases. The CDR3 region is CASSLGRDEVYGYTF. CDR3 nucleotides: TGTGCCAGCAGTTTAGGGAGGGACGAGGTCTATGGCTACACCTTC.

The J gene is TRBJ1-5, the V gene TRBV7-9; TRBD1 is a possible D gene (5 bases). Germline lookup yields CDR1 SEHNR and CDR2 FQNEAQ (reference sequence). Trimming left V 5 bases short and J 2 bases short, with 16 bases between. The CDR3 consists of 16 residues. The CDR3 reads CASSPGAIGRNQPQHF. In nucleotides, the CDR3 is TGTGCCAGCAGCCCCGGGGCCATCGGACGCAATCAGCCCCAGCATTTT.

The J gene is TRBJ2-7, the V gene TRBV12-3 or TRBV12-4; the D gene could be TRBD1 or TRBD2 (5 bases each). Trimming took 5 bases from V and 6 from J, leaving 14 bases between them. The CDR3 totals 13 residues. The CDR3 sequence is CASSPGWGIEQYF. CDR3 nucleotide sequence: TGTGCCAGCAGTCCTGGATGGGGGATCGAGCAGTACTTC.

This sequence joins TRBV13 and TRBJ2-4, with 9 bases that match TRBD1. The J call could be wrong; TRBJ2-7 is a better fit for the DNA end. Germline CDR1 and CDR2: PRHDT and FYEKMQ (reference sequence). CDR3 length: 13 residues. The CDR3: CASGQGRLYEQYF. CDR3 nucleotide sequence: TGTGCCAGCGGACAGGGGAGACTGTACGAGCAGTACTTC.

The chain has TRBV7-2 and TRBJ2-3, with 9 nucleotides matching TRBD2. The trim removed 5 bases at V and 4 bases at J, leaving 7 bases unmatched. Germline V gene data show CDR1 as SGHTA and CDR2 as FQGNSA. This CDR3 comprises 15 residues. The CDR3 region has the DNA TGTGCCAGCAGCCTTATAGCGGGAGCTGCAGATACGCAGTATTTT. Amino acid sequence: CASSLIAGAADTQYF.

This rearrangement joins TRBV29-1 to TRBJ1-4; D call uncertain. The CDR3 covers 15 residues. Germline V gene sequence: CDR1 SQVTM, CDR2 ANQGSEA. V lost 3 bases to trimming and J lost 5 bases, with 16 bases between them. The DNA for the CDR3 is TGCAGCGTTGATCTCCGACCGAAACCCAATGAAAAACTGTTTTTT. It translates to CSVDLRPKPNEKLFF.

The table lists this clonotype with a few counts. The chain employs TRBV29-1 and TRBJ2-5; 9 bases align to TRBD1. The end of the DNA aligns better with TRBJ2-7, so the J call may be wrong. This CDR3 is built from 15 residues. Germline-derived CDR1 and CDR2 are SQVTM and ANQGSEA. CDR3 amino acids: CSVESRDRDFYEQYF. CDR3 sequence (DNA): TGCAGCGTTGAATCGCGGGACAGGGATTTTTACGAGCAGTACTTC.

The chain has TRBV7-3 and TRBJ2-3; the match to TRBD2 covers 7 bases. The germline V gene has CDR1 SGHTA and CDR2 FQGTGA. The CDR3 runs to 15 residues. V was pared by 5 bases and J by 5 bases, with 10 bases of the junction left unmatched. The CDR3 region has the DNA TGTGCCAGCAGCATGCAAGCGGGAATCATAGATACGCAGTATTTT. It translates to CASSMQAGIIDTQYF. Full variable domain (outside the CDR3, taken from reference TRBV7-3 and TRBJ2-3): GAGVSQTPSNKVTEKGKYVELRCDPISGHTALYWYRQSLGQGPEFLIYFQGTGAADDSGLPNDRFFAVRPEGSVSTLKIQRTERGDSAVYLCASSMQAGIIDTQYFGPGTRLTVL.

A few counts support this clonotype. The chain couples TRBV7-2 to TRBJ2-1, with a weak D call TRBD1 (5 bases). The DNA matches TRBJ2-7 better at its end, which makes the J call doubtful. The germline CDR1 and CDR2 sequences are SGHTA and FQGNSA. This CDR3 spans 17 amino acids. This chain's CDR3 is CASSLRSGAVVYNEQYF. In DNA form, the CDR3 reads TGTGCCAGCAGCCTAAGGAGTGGGGCAGTGGTATACAATGAGCAGTACTTC.

This chain joins TRBV20-1 and TRBJ1-5; maybe TRBD1 (6 bases). V lost 6 bases and J lost 6, with 15 bases in between. This CDR3 has 13 residues. The germline gives CDR1 DFQATT, CDR2 SNEGSKA (reference sequence). The CDR3 DNA follows: TGCAGTGCCTACAACAGGGACGGTCAGCCCCAGCATTTT. Protein: CSAYNRDGQPQHF.

V usage is TRBV28 and J usage is TRBJ2-7, with 7 bases aligning to TRBD2. Losses at the gene ends were 5 bases for V and 2 bases for J; bases not matched to a gene: 3. There are 13 residues in the CDR3. Germline V gene data show CDR1 as MDHEN and CDR2 as SYDVKM. The CDR3 DNA is TGTGCCAGCAGTAGACTAGCACCCTACGAGCAGTACTTC. It is translated as CASSRLAPYEQYF.

The chain is built from TRBV9 and TRBJ2-5; the D is unclear. CDR1 and CDR2 (germline): SGDLS, YYNGEE. The CDR3 runs 15 residues. With 0 bases removed from V and 5 bases from J, the gap between germline ends came to 14 bases. CDR3 coding DNA: TGTGCCAGCAGCGTAGGGGGTAGCTTAGGCGAGACCCAGTACTTC. Translating gives CASSVGGSLGETQYF.

This clonotype was seen only once. The rearrangement uses TRBV20-1 and TRBJ1-1; tentatively, D is TRBD1 (5 bases). The CDR3 is made up of 12 amino acids. CDR1 is DFQATT and CDR2 is SNEGSKA in the germline V gene (reference sequence). CDR3 DNA sequence: TGCGGACCCCGACAGATGAACACTGAAGCTTTCTTT. Protein sequence: CGPRQMNTEAFF.

V gene TRBV20-1 combines with J gene TRBJ2-3; D is ambiguous. The CDR3 runs to 14 residues. The germline V gene has CDR1 DFQATT and CDR2 SNEGSKA (reference sequence). With 3 bases removed from V and 4 bases from J, the gap between germline ends came to 14 bases. The CDR3 sequence: CSARPTISADTQYF. CDR3 in DNA: TGCAGTGCTAGGCCCACCATCAGTGCAGATACGCAGTATTTT.

This chain's CDR3 is CASSRAQGAFNEQFF. CDR3 coding DNA: TGTGCCAGCTCCAGGGCGCAGGGGGCGTTCAATGAGCAGTTCTTC. This chain connects TRBV6-5 to TRBJ2-1, with 8 bases aligning to TRBD1. V lost 8 bases and J lost 6; bases outside the gene matches: 12. Germline values: CDR1 MNHEY, CDR2 SVGAGI. The length of the CDR3 is 15 residues.

This clonotype was detected ten times or more. V is TRBV5-6 and J is TRBJ2-7; a weak D match, TRBD1 (6 bases). Germline CDR1 reads SGHDT; CDR2 reads YYEEEE. Trimming cost V 1 base and J 0 bases, with 14 bases left between them. The CDR3 is made up of 16 amino acids. The CDR3 coding sequence is TGTGCCAGCAGCTTGTATTGGGACACTAGCTCCTACGAGCAGTACTTC. Its protein product is CASSLYWDTSSYEQYF.

The V gene is TRBV5-1, the J gene TRBJ1-1, with no clear D. Trimming took 1 base from V and 6 from J, leaving 19 bases between them. The CDR3 runs to 16 residues. From germline, CDR1 is SGHRS and CDR2 YFSETQ. CDR3 in amino acids: CASSLHGSSEGSEAFF. In DNA, the CDR3 is TGCGCCAGCAGCTTGCATGGGTCATCTGAAGGTTCTGAAGCTTTCTTT.

This clonotype is a singleton in its sample. The chain carries TRBV10-3 and TRBJ2-1, with a weak D call TRBD2 (6 bases). The CDR3 runs 16 residues. Germline loops: CDR1 ENHRY, CDR2 SYGVKD. V lost 2 bases and J lost 0, with 11 bases in between. As DNA, the CDR3 is TGTGCCATCAGTGAGCCGACTAGGGGCTCCTACAATGAGCAGTTCTTC. Amino acid sequence: CAISEPTRGSYNEQFF.

The chain's CDR3 is CASSLIGGGETQYF. CDR3 sequence (DNA): TGTGCCAGCAGCCTCATTGGCGGGGGAGAGACCCAGTACTTC. This chain joins TRBV6-6 and TRBJ2-5; 7 bases align to TRBD2. The V segment lost 6 bases and the J segment 4 bases; nucleotides outside the gene matches: 8. The germline V gene has CDR1 MNHNY and CDR2 SVGAGI (reference sequence). The CDR3 is 14 amino acids.

The chain has TRBV20-1 and TRBJ2-4, with D hard to call. The J call is uncertain, as TRBJ2-5 better fits the DNA end. This CDR3 region has 15 residues. CDR1 and CDR2 (germline): DFQATT, SNEGSKA (reference sequence). DNA of the CDR3: TGCAGTGCAGGCGTAAGTTCTGACACCCAAGAGACCCAGTACTTC. Encoded protein: CSAGVSSDTQETQYF.

As DNA, the CDR3 is TGCAGCGTTGTCGGGGCAGGGGATTTTGATGAAAAACTGTTTTTT. This codes for CSVVGAGDFDEKLFF. The chain has TRBV29-1 and TRBJ1-4; weak D call: TRBD1 (6 bases). Trimming took off 4 bases at V and 6 bases at J, with 18 bases between the two ends. The CDR3 extends over 15 amino acids. CDR1 is SQVTM and CDR2 is ANQGSEA in the germline V gene.

This clonotype has more than one count but fewer than ten. The chain recombines TRBV7-9 with TRBJ1-4, with D possibly matching TRBD1 (6 bases). The CDR3 totals 14 residues. The germline CDR1 and CDR2 sequences are SEHNR and FQNEAQ (reference sequence). V was pared by 3 bases and J by 5 bases, with 10 bases between. DNA for the CDR3: TGTGCCAGCAGCTTCGGACAGAGAAATGAAAAACTGTTTTTT. Amino acids: CASSFGQRNEKLFF.

The rearrangement links TRBV27 to TRBJ2-1; 8 nucleotides align to TRBD2. V shed 9 bases, J shed 4 bases, and the junction held 8 bases outside the gene matches. The CDR3 has 14 residues. Looked up from germline, CDR1 is MNHEY and CDR2 is SMNVEV (reference sequence). The CDR3 spells CARSTASGYNEQFF. The CDR3 nucleotides are TGTGCCAGATCTACGGCTAGCGGGTACAATGAGCAGTTCTTC.

Comment on this clonotype: At one end, the junction sequence differs from germline, possibly due to a read error. This chain links TRBV10-3 with TRBJ2-3; 10 bases agree with TRBD2. The CDR3 consists of 18 residues. The germline V gene encodes CDR1 ENHRY and CDR2 SYGVKD. Here the CDR3 reads CAVSESALAGGHTDMQYF. The DNA for the CDR3 is TGTGCCGTCAGTGAGTCGGCCTTAGCGGGAGGCCACACAGATATGCAGTATTTT.

The chain links TRBV29-1 to TRBJ1-1; D gene uncertain. This CDR3 comprises 13 residues. CDR1 and CDR2 (germline): SQVTM, ANQGSEA. V was pared by 7 bases and J by 0 bases, with 12 bases between. Here the CDR3 DNA reads TGCAGCGCCCATCAAGATATGAACACTGAAGCTTTCTTT. Translation gives CSAHQDMNTEAFF. The full variable domain, with the rest looked up from reference TRBV29-1 and TRBJ1-1, is SAVISQKPSRDICQRGTSLTIQCQVDSQVTMMFWYRQQPGQSLTLIATANQGSEATYESGFVIDKFPISRPNLTFSTLTVSNMSPEDSSIYLCSAHQDMNTEAFFGQGTRLTVV.

This clonotype was observed a handful of times. This rearrangement joins TRBV18 to TRBJ2-7; perhaps TRBD1 as D (6 bases). Germline CDR1 reads KGHSH; CDR2 reads LQKENI. V lost 8 bases to trimming and J lost 5 bases, with 13 bases between them. This CDR3 spans 12 amino acids. CDR3 sequence reads: CASTEQGHEQYF. In DNA, the CDR3 is TGTGCCAGCACGGAACAGGGTCACGAGCAGTACTTC.